Listed here are 15 T cell receptor beta chains from one sample, sequenced in a study of vaccination and CD4 T cells after COVID-19. The antigens these receptors bind are not known. Sequenced with the Oncomine TCR Beta short-read assay was DNA taken from cultured CD4+ T cells. TCRdb passed the PCR reads through MiXCR, listing each CDR3 protein once. The table shows about 20,000 distinct CDR3 sequences, with around 50% occurring only once. Sample treatment: roughly ten-day PBMC culture with coronavirus spike peptide pools or control peptides (ViraFEST assay). Sequences were obtained from CD4+ T cells from blood, cultured in vitro. These TCRs come from a human donor who had recovered from COVID-19.

This clonotype was seen more than once but under ten times. V is TRBV10-2 and J is TRBJ1-6; 7 bases line up with TRBD1. Trimming removed 7 bases from V and 7 bases from J; junction bases left unmatched: 7. There are 14 residues in the CDR3. CDR1 WSHSY and CDR2 SAAADI come from the germline V gene. The CDR3 spells CASTPTGRNSPLHF. Here the CDR3 DNA reads TGCGCCAGCACTCCGACAGGGAGAAATTCACCCCTCCACTTT.

The chain has TRBV12-3 or TRBV12-4 and TRBJ1-1, with 9 bases matching TRBD1. This CDR3 spans 13 amino acids. V was pared by 7 bases and J by 6 bases, with 6 bases of the junction left unmatched. The CDR3 loop reads CASTRRQGAEAFF. DNA for the CDR3: TGTGCCAGCACTCGGCGACAGGGGGCTGAAGCTTTCTTT.

The chain has TRBV11-2 and TRBJ2-2; the D is unclear. There are 13 residues in the CDR3. The germline V gene encodes CDR1 SGHAT and CDR2 FQNNGV. V lost 2 bases and J lost 8, with 9 bases in between. The CDR3 reads CASSLMDSGELFF. CDR3 coding DNA: TGTGCCAGCAGCTTAATGGATTCTGGGGAGCTGTTTTTT.

This clonotype was observed a few times. J is TRBJ2-7 and V is TRBV2; a weak D match, TRBD1 (6 bases). The CDR3 is 12 residues long. Germline V gene lookup returns CDR1 SNHLY and CDR2 FYNNEI. V lost 2 bases, J lost 4 bases, and 6 bases lay in between. CDR3 nucleotide sequence: TGTGCCAGCAGTGAAAGGGGGTACGAGCAGTACTTC. Its translation: CASSERGYEQYF.

This clonotype was recorded a few times. The rearrangement links TRBV7-2 to TRBJ2-2; 8 bases map to TRBD1. V trimming: 7 bases; J trimming: 5 bases; junction bases outside the gene matches: 9. Germline CDR1 is SGHTA and CDR2 is FQGNSA. This CDR3 has 15 amino acids. This chain's CDR3 is CASNPRTGRTGELFF. The CDR3 bases are TGTGCCAGCAACCCTCGGACAGGGAGAACCGGGGAGCTGTTTTTT.

The J gene is TRBJ1-1, the V gene TRBV25-1, with TRBD1 matching over 7 bases. The CDR3 is made up of 13 amino acids. The trim removed 7 bases at V and 4 bases at J, leaving 6 bases unmatched. Germline CDR1 MGHDK, CDR2 SYGVNS. CDR3 DNA sequence: TGTGCCAGCATCAGGGGGGGGAGCACTGAAGCTTTCTTT. Amino acid sequence: CASIRGGSTEAFF.

This clonotype was counted once. This chain joins TRBV11-3 and TRBJ2-1, with D possibly being TRBD1 (5 bases). The CDR3 loop spans 14 amino acids. Trimming removed 5 bases from V and 6 bases from J, with 14 bases in between. Germline CDR1 is SGHNT and CDR2 is YENEEA. The CDR3 sequence: CASSPGNQGNEQFF. In nucleotides, the CDR3 is TGTGCCAGCAGCCCAGGGAACCAAGGCAATGAGCAGTTCTTC. The full variable domain, with the rest looked up from reference TRBV11-3 and TRBJ2-1, is EAGVVQSPRYKIIEKKQPVAFWCNPISGHNTLYWYLQNLGQGPELLIRYENEEAVDDSQLPKDRFSAERLKGVDSTLKIQPAELGDSAVYLCASSPGNQGNEQFFGPGTRLTVL.

The chain uses TRBV2 and TRBJ2-3; the D call may be TRBD1 or TRBD2 (5 bases each). Germline V lookup: CDR1 SNHLY, CDR2 FYNNEI. This CDR3 spans 13 amino acids. Trimming pared 6 bases from V and 6 bases from J, leaving 13 bases between. CDR3 protein: CASRREEGDTQYF. The CDR3 DNA follows: TGTGCCAGCAGGCGAGAAGAGGGGGATACGCAGTATTTT.

The rearrangement joins TRBV7-9 to TRBJ1-2; D might be TRBD1 (6 bases). V was cut by 2 bases and J by 4 bases, with 17 bases left in between. CDR1 SEHNR and CDR2 FQNEAQ come from the germline V gene (reference sequence). CDR3 length equals 16 residues. CDR3 nucleotide sequence: TGTGCCAGCAGCTTACAACCAGGGGCTCTGAGCTATGGCTACACCTTC. It translates to CASSLQPGALSYGYTF.

The chain employs TRBV7-2 and TRBJ2-2, with unresolved D. The CDR3 sequence is 16 residues long. CDR1 is SGHTA and CDR2 is FQGNSA in the germline V gene. The germline V and J ends were trimmed by 3 bases and 1 base, with 12 bases remaining between them. CDR3 DNA: TGTGCCAGCAGCTTCCATGAGCCACTGAACACCGGGGAGCTGTTTTTT. It translates to CASSFHEPLNTGELFF.

The chain recombines TRBV18 with TRBJ1-3; D is ambiguous. The CDR3 loop spans 17 amino acids. Trimming took off 0 bases at V and 7 bases at J, with 19 bases between the two ends. The germline V gene has CDR1 KGHSH and CDR2 LQKENI. Written as DNA, the CDR3 is TGTGCCAGCTCACCACCGAATCAGGCCTCCTTGGGGAACACCATATATTTT. Its protein is CASSPPNQASLGNTIYF.

A few counts support this clonotype. This chain joins TRBV6-1 and TRBJ1-2; D gene unclear. The germline V gene has CDR1 MNHNS and CDR2 SASEGT. This CDR3 comprises 13 residues. Trimming pared 11 bases from V and 4 bases from J, leaving 17 bases between. The CDR3 region has the DNA TGTGCCGGGTTGAGGTCCGGGAGCTATGGCTACACCTTC. It is translated as CAGLRSGSYGYTF.

The rearrangement uses TRBV2 and TRBJ2-3; possible D gene TRBD1, 6 bases. Germline loops: CDR1 SNHLY, CDR2 FYNNEI. This CDR3 has 11 residues. Trimming cost V 5 bases and J 11 bases, with 11 bases left between them. Here the CDR3 DNA reads TGTGCCAGCAGTCGGCAGGGGCTGCAGTATTTT. Its translation: CASSRQGLQYF.

This chain joins TRBV5-4 and TRBJ2-7; TRBD2 might be the D (6 bases). The CDR3 is 14 amino acids. Germline loops: CDR1 SGHNT, CDR2 YYREEE (reference sequence). Trimming removed 2 bases from V and 3 bases from J, with 12 bases in between. This CDR3 reads CASSFSGSVYEQYF. As DNA, the CDR3 is TGTGCCAGCAGCTTTAGCGGCTCGGTCTACGAGCAGTACTTC.

This chain joins TRBV7-9 and TRBJ2-1; possibly TRBD1 or TRBD2 for D (5 bases each). The CDR3 is 13 amino acids. Germline V lookup: CDR1 SEHNR, CDR2 FQNEAQ (reference sequence). Trimming took off 3 bases at V and 2 bases at J, with 5 bases between the two ends. This CDR3 is CASSLGAYNEQFF. The CDR3 nucleotides are TGTGCCAGCAGCTTGGGGGCCTACAATGAGCAGTTCTTC.